This TCR beta chain appears in the sequencing data of a study of blood T cell repertoires in COVID-19. Study-level information: The United States, Italy and Spain were the sources of the acute and convalescent COVID-19 samples. T cells, B-cell-depleted T cells, or PBMCs supplied cDNA or gDNA.

Trimming took off 11 bases at V and 7 bases at J, with 14 bases between the two ends. The CDR3 contains 11 residues. Germline CDR1 is MNHEY and CDR2 is SVGAGI. In the authors' methods: Amplification of reference gene primers was used by the study to estimate nucleated cell counts. Here immunoSEQ multiplex PCR was the method, and the copy in TCRdb shows in-frame clones only, minus some. The V and J calls and clone size come from that table; D and trimming were worked out from the DNA. The data contain 65,000 to 70,000 clones, 81% of them singletons. The sequence was collected from a human donor in a cohort sampled during active COVID-19. The rearrangement joins TRBV6-5 to TRBJ1-2; D gene ambiguous. Sequences were obtained from peripheral blood. This chain's CDR3 is CAAMGFGGYTF. CDR3 coding DNA: TGTGCCGCAATGGGCTTTGGTGGCTACACCTTC.